These 10 T cell receptor beta chains originate from one sample sequenced in a study of vaccination and CD4 T cells after COVID-19. Their antigen targets remain unknown. Sequencing of the DNA from cultured CD4+ T cells was carried out with the Oncomine TCR Beta short-read assay. TCRdb passed the PCR reads through MiXCR, listing each CDR3 protein once. Of about 20,000 distinct CDR3 sequences listed, around 50% are singletons. The treatment is: roughly 10-day PBMC culture with coronavirus spike peptide pools or control peptides (ViraFEST assay). The specimen sequenced was CD4+ T cells from blood, cultured in vitro. The receptors shown here come from a human donor who had recovered from COVID-19.

This clonotype was seen only once. The genes are TRBV20-1 and TRBJ2-5, with D maybe TRBD2 (6 bases). V dropped 1 base and J dropped 5 bases, with 14 bases sitting between them. Germline values: CDR1 DFQATT, CDR2 SNEGSKA (reference sequence). CDR3 length: 14 amino acids. The CDR3 protein is CSARVPGVGETQYF. CDR3 bases: TGCAGTGCTAGAGTCCCGGGAGTAGGTGAGACCCAGTACTTC.

The chain carries TRBV6-1 and TRBJ2-4; the D gene is possibly TRBD1 (6 bases). This CDR3 is 17 amino acids long. CDR1 is MNHNS and CDR2 is SASEGT in the germline V gene. V lost 6 bases and J 8 bases, leaving 26 bases between the germline ends. CDR3 sequence reads: CASSPGQGSGILDIQYF. In nucleotides, the CDR3 is TGTGCCAGCAGCCCCGGCCAGGGGTCGGGGATCTTAGACATTCAGTACTTC.

This clonotype was found a few times. The V and J genes are TRBV18 and TRBJ1-2; no definite D call. Trimming pared 6 bases from V and 0 bases from J, leaving 11 bases between. In germline, CDR1 is KGHSH, CDR2 LQKENI. This CDR3 contains 14 residues. Here the CDR3 DNA reads TGTGCCAGCTCTCCCGGACGTGCTAACTATGGCTACACCTTC. It encodes CASSPGRANYGYTF.

The chain employs TRBV5-1 and TRBJ1-2, with D uncertain. Trimming removed 4 bases at V and 2 bases at J, with 12 bases between. Germline V CDR1 and CDR2: SGHRS, YFSETQ. The CDR3 is made up of 14 amino acids. The CDR3 region is CASSPVTENYGYTF. The CDR3 DNA reads as TGCGCCAGCAGCCCGGTAACAGAGAACTATGGCTACACCTTC.

This clonotype was seen a handful of times. The chain is built from TRBV7-3 and TRBJ1-1, with D possibly matching TRBD1 (5 bases). The CDR3 has 15 residues. V was shortened by 2 bases and J by 5 bases, with 15 bases between the two germline ends. The germline CDR1 and CDR2 sequences are SGHTA and FQGTGA. CDR3 DNA sequence: TGTGCCAGCAGCTTACTGGGGACGGACCATACTGAAGCTTTCTTT. Translated, it gives CASSLLGTDHTEAFF. The whole variable domain, filled in from reference TRBV7-3 and TRBJ1-1, reads GAGVSQTPSNKVTEKGKYVELRCDPISGHTALYWYRQSLGQGPEFLIYFQGTGAADDSGLPNDRFFAVRPEGSVSTLKIQRTERGDSAVYLCASSLLGTDHTEAFFGQGTRLTVV.

The chain recombines TRBV30 with TRBJ1-2; 7 bases match TRBD1. Per germline, CDR1 GTSNPN and CDR2 SVGIG (reference sequence). V lost 8 bases to trimming and J lost 1 base; unmatched junction nucleotides: 7. This CDR3 contains 13 residues. The CDR3 protein is CAGRDSNNYGYTF. The CDR3 nucleotides read TGTGCCGGACGGGACAGTAATAACTATGGCTACACCTTC.

CDR3 loop: CSGELAGYTDTQYF. The CDR3 DNA sequence: TGCAGTGGGGAGCTAGCGGGGTACACAGATACGCAGTATTTT. The chain combines TRBV20-1 with TRBJ2-3, with TRBD2 identical over 9 bases. After removal of 7 bases from V and 2 bases from J, the junction contained 7 bases not matched to a gene. Looked up from germline, CDR1 is DFQATT and CDR2 is SNEGSKA (reference sequence). The CDR3 length is 14 residues.

CDR3 protein: CASSPTSATDTQYF. CDR3 bases: TGTGCCAGCAGCCCCACTAGCGCGACGGATACGCAGTATTTT. The V gene is TRBV27, the J gene TRBJ2-3; 7 bases match TRBD2. The CDR3 consists of 14 residues. The germline V gene has CDR1 MNHEY and CDR2 SMNVEV (reference sequence). J gave up 6 bases and V 6 bases, and 9 bases lay outside the gene matches.

The J gene is TRBJ2-7, the V gene TRBV28, with a possible D match to TRBD2 (7 bases). Germline V gene data show CDR1 as MDHEN and CDR2 as SYDVKM. The ends were cut back, 7 bases at V and 2 bases at J, with 9 bases in the middle. This CDR3 contains 12 residues. This CDR3 is CASKGGPYEQYF. The CDR3 bases are TGTGCCAGCAAGGGGGGGCCCTACGAGCAGTACTTC. The full variable domain, rest sourced from reference TRBV28 and TRBJ2-7, is DVKVTQSSRYLVKRTGEKVFLECVQDMDHENMFWYRQDPGLGLRLIYFSYDVKMKEKGDIPEGYSVSREKKERFSLILESASTNQTSMYLCASKGGPYEQYFGPGTRLTVT.

The chain links TRBV19 to TRBJ2-4; maybe TRBD2 (6 bases). Germline CDR1 and CDR2: LNHDA and SQIVND (reference sequence). The V and J ends lost 3 bases and 1 base respectively, with 7 bases between them. The CDR3 is 14 amino acids. DNA for the CDR3: TGTGCCAGTAGTATCGCGGGGGCCAAAAACATTCAGTACTTC. Amino acid sequence: CASSIAGAKNIQYF.